The sequence of this T cell receptor (beta chain) was determined in a study of regulatory T cells in long-lasting Graves disease. Time point defined: newly diagnosed GD, antithyroid drugs for less than 3 months. The authors made the TCR library using RNA they extracted from PBMCs. The table lists this clonotype with many counts. The CDR3 has 14 amino acids. Germline loops: CDR1 MDHEN, CDR2 SYDVKM. Trimming pared 1 base from V and 8 bases from J, leaving 14 bases between. CDR3 regions were amplified by Arm-PCR using iRepertoire HTBI primers to build TCR beta libraries. TCRdb reprocessed the multiplex PCR reads with MiXCR, giving one entry per CDR3 protein. The sample records roughly 610,000 distinct CDR3 sequences, more than 15% being singletons. The data were also submitted as part of a second study, on T cells in Graves' hyperthyroidism and ophthalmopathy.

Specimen: peripheral blood mononuclear cells (PBMCs), collected at new diagnosis, from a patient treated with antithyroid drugs. V usage is TRBV28 and J usage is TRBJ1-1; D unclear. The receptor was derived from a man aged 18 to 29 with Graves disease. The CDR3 DNA is TGTGCCAGCAGTTTATCCGGAACACAACTGGAAGCTTTCTTT. Its protein is CASSLSGTQLEAFF.